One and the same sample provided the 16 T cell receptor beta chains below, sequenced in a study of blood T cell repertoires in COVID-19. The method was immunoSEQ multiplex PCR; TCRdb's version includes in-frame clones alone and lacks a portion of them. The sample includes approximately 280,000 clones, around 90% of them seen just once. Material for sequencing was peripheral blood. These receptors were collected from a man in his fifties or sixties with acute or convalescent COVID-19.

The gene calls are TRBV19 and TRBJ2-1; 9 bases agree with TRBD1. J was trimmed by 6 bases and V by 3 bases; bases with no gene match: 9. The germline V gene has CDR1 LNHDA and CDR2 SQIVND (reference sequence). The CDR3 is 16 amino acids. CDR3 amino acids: CASSIPGTGTGNEQFF. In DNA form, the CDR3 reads TGTGCCAGTAGTATTCCCGGGACAGGGACGGGCAATGAGCAGTTCTTC. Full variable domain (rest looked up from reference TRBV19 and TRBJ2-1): DGGITQSPKYLFRKEGQNVTLSCEQNLNHDAMYWYRQDPGQGLRLIYYSQIVNDFQKGDIAEGYSVSREKKESFPLTVTSAQKNPTAFYLCASSIPGTGTGNEQFFGPGTRLTVL.

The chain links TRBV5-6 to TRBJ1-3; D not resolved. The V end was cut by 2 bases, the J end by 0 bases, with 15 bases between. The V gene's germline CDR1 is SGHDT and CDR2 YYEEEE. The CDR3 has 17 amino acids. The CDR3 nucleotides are TGTGCCAGCAGCTTCAGATACATACTACCCTCTGGAAACACCATATATTTT. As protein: CASSFRYILPSGNTIYF.

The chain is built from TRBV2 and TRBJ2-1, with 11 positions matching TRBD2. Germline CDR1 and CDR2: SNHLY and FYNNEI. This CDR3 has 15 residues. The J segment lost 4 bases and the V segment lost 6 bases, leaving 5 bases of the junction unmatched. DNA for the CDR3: TGTGCCAGCAGGGAGACTAGCGGGGCTTACAATGAGCAGTTCTTC. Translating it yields CASRETSGAYNEQFF.

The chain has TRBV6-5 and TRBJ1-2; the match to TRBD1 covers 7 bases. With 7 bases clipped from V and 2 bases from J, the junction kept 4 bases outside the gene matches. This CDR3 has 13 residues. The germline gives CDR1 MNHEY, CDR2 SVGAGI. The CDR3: CASIRTGNYGYTF. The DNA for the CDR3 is TGTGCCAGCATTCGGACAGGAAACTATGGCTACACCTTC.

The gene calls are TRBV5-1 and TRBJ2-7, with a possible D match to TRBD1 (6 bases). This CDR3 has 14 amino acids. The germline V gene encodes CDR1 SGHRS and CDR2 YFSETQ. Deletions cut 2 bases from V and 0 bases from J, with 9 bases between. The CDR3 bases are TGCGCCAGCAGCTTATTGGACAGCTCCTACGAGCAGTACTTC. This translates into CASSLLDSSYEQYF.

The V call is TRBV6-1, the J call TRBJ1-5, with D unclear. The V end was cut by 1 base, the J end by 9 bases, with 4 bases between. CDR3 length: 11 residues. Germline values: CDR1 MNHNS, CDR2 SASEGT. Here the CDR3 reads CASSEGPPQHF. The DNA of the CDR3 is TGTGCCAGCAGTGAAGGGCCGCCCCAGCATTTT.

Here the CDR3 DNA reads TGCGCCAGCAGCCTGGGACTAGCGGGTCTCTTAGCAGATACGCAGTATTTT. Protein: CASSLGLAGLLADTQYF. The V call is TRBV5-1, the J call TRBJ2-3; 12 nucleotides align to TRBD2. The V segment lost 4 bases and the J segment 4 bases; nucleotides outside the gene matches: 10. The CDR3 is made up of 17 amino acids. The germline CDR1 and CDR2 sequences are SGHRS and YFSETQ.

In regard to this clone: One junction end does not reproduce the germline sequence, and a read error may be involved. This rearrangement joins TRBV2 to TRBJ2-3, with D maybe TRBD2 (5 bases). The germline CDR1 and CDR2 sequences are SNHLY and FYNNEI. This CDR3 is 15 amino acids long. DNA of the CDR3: TGCACCACAAGACCCGGAATGAGGGGCACAGATACGCAGTATTTT. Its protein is CTTRPGMRGTDTQYF.

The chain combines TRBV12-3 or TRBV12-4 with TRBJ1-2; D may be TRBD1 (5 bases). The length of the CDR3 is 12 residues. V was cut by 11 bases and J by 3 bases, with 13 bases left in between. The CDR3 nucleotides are TGTGCCGTTGGGGGGGATTACTATGGCTACACCTTC. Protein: CAVGGDYYGYTF.

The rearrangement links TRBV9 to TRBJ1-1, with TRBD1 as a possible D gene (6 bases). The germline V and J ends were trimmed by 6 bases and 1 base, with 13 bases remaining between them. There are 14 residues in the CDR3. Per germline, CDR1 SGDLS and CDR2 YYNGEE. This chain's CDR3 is CASTRTGQNTEAFF. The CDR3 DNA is TGTGCCAGCACGCGAACAGGGCAGAACACTGAAGCTTTCTTT.

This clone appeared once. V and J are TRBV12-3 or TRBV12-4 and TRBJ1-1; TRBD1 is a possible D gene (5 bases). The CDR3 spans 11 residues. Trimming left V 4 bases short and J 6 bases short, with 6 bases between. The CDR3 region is CASSSRAEAFF. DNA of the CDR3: TGTGCCAGCAGTTCCAGGGCTGAAGCTTTCTTT.

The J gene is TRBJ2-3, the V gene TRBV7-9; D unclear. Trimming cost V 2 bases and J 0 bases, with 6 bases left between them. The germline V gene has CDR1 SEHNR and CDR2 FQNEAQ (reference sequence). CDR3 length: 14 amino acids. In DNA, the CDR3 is TGTGCCAGCAGCTTATCAGTCAGCACAGATACGCAGTATTTT. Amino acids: CASSLSVSTDTQYF. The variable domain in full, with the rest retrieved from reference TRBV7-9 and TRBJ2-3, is DTGVSQNPRHKITKRGQNVTFRCDPISEHNRLYWYRQTLGQGPEFLTYFQNEAQLEKSRLLSDRFSAERPKGSFSTLEIQRTEQGDSAMYLCASSLSVSTDTQYFGPGTRLTVL.

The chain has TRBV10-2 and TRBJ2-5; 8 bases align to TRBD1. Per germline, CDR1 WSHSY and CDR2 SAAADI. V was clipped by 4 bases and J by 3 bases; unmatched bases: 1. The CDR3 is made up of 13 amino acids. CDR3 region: CASSVQGEETQYF. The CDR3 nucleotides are TGCGCCAGCAGTGTACAGGGGGAAGAGACCCAGTACTTC.

The CDR3 here is CLAGTSTGELFF. DNA of the CDR3: TGCCTCGCTGGGACTTCCACCGGGGAGCTGTTTTTT. The chain is built from TRBV29-1 and TRBJ2-2; perhaps TRBD2 as D (6 bases). The CDR3 is made up of 12 amino acids. The germline CDR1 and CDR2 sequences are SQVTM and ANQGSEA.

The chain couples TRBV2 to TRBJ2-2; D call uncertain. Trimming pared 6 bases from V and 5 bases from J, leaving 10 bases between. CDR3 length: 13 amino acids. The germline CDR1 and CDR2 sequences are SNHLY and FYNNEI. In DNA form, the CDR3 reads TGTGCCAGCAGCGCCCTAGTTACCGGGGAGCTGTTTTTT. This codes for CASSALVTGELFF.

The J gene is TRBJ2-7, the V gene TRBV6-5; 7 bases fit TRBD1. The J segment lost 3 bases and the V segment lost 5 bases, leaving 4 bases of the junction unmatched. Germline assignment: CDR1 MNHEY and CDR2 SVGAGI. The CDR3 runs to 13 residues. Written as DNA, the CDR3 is TGTGCCAGCAGTCGGGGACAGAACTACGAGCAGTACTTC. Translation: CASSRGQNYEQYF.